Reported below is one T cell receptor beta chain. Its antigen remains unidentified. These data are taken from a study of identical twins. A universal primer site came from template switching; cDNA carried unique molecular identifiers. One entry per CDR3 protein, called by TCRdb with MiXCR from the 5' RACE reads. Of 400,000 to 600,000 distinct CDR3 sequences listed, 20% to 25% were seen once; the top ten hold approximately 0.52%. Study-wide findings and caveats: Monozygotic twins shared more out-of-frame TCR alpha than recombination models predicted. Beta out-of-frame twin sharing showed a weaker excess.

V lost 4 bases and J lost 0, with 4 bases in between. CDR1 is SQVTM and CDR2 is ANQGSEA in the germline V gene. The CDR3 has 12 amino acids. This sample also belongs to another study, concerning yellow fever vaccine responses in identical twins.

Input material: CD4+ T cells sorted from blood. The genes are TRBV29-1 and TRBJ1-3; D gene uncertain. The source of this sequence is a woman aged 18-29 years in good health. The CDR3 nucleotides are TGCAGCGTTGGTTTCTCTGGAAACACCATATATTTT. It is translated as CSVGFSGNTIYF.